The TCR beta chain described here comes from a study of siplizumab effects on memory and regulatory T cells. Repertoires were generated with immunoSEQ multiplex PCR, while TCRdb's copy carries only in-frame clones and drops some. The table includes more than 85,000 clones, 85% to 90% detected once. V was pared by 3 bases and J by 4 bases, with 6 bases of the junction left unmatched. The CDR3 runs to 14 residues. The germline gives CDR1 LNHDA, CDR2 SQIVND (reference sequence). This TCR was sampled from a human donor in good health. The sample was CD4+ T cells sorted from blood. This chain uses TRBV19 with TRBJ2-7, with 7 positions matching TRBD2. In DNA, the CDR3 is TGTGCCAGTAGTATGAGCGGGAAGACATACGAGCAGTACTTC. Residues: CASSMSGKTYEQYF.